This T cell receptor (beta chain) appears in the sequencing data of a study of CD8 T cells in Susac syndrome. Per the germline V gene, CDR1 is MNHNY and CDR2 is SVGAGI (reference sequence). Trimming cost V 6 bases and J 5 bases; bases outside gene matches: 9. CDR3 length: 15 amino acids. TEMRA cells were FACS-enriched, with CD8+ and CD4+ T cells isolated negatively. Random-hexamer reverse transcription was applied to about 0.45 to 1 ug RNA. MiXCR, run by TCRdb on the immunoSEQ multiplex PCR reads, gives a single entry per CDR3 protein. Of 150,000 to 200,000 distinct CDR3 sequences detected, about 90% appear once; the ten largest clones hold 0.08%.

V usage is TRBV6-6 and J usage is TRBJ1-5; TRBD1 matches at 8 bases. The material sequenced was CD4+ T cells from PBMCs. The TCR comes from a human donor in good health. The CDR3: CASRPGTGIHQPQHF. In nucleotides, the CDR3 is TGTGCCAGCAGACCTGGGACAGGCATTCATCAGCCCCAGCATTTT.